These T cell receptor beta chains were read from a single sample in a study of shared clonotypes between healthy human individuals. Here immunoSEQ multiplex PCR was the method, and the copy in TCRdb shows in-frame clones only, minus some. The table records hundreds of thousands of clones, about 92% of them present only once. Sequencing used naive CD8+ T cells sorted from blood. The receptors shown here come from a man aged 30 to 45 in good health. The CDR3 runs from the conserved cysteine through the conserved F or W. The D gene is left open where the match is weak. Expanded clones get a size class; other rows say once, few or many, or leave the size out.

clone size: NA; J gene: TRBJ2-7; D gene: NA; V gene: TRBV5-1; CDR3 DNA: TGCGCCAGCAGCTTGAGAGGGGACGAGCAGTACTTC; CDR3 protein: CASSLRGDEQYF
clone size: NA; J gene: TRBJ2-1; D gene: TRBD2; V gene: TRBV11-2; CDR3 DNA: TGTGCCAGCAGCTTAGGCGGGAGGGCAAGAGATGAGCAGTTCTTC; CDR3 protein: CASSLGGRARDEQFF
clone size: NA; J gene: TRBJ2-1; D gene: NA; V gene: TRBV27; CDR3 DNA: TGTGCCAGCAGTTTATCGGGGGCCAGAGTACTTTACAATGAGCAGTTCTTC; CDR3 protein: CASSLSGARVLYNEQFF
clone size: NA; J gene: TRBJ1-2; D gene: NA; V gene: TRBV14; CDR3 DNA: TGTGCCAGCAGCCAAGATTATTCCAGAGGGTACGATGGCTACACCTTC; CDR3 protein: CASSQDYSRGYDGYTF
clone size: NA; J gene: TRBJ2-1; D gene: NA; V gene: TRBV6-5; CDR3 DNA: TGTGCCACCAGTCGGCGAGCCAATGAGCAGTTCTTC; CDR3 protein: CATSRRANEQFF
clone size: once; J gene: TRBJ2-7; D gene: NA; V gene: TRBV9; CDR3 DNA: TGTGCCAGCAGCGTTGGGGCAGCAAAATCCTACGAGCAGTACTTC; CDR3 protein: CASSVGAAKSYEQYF
clone size: NA; J gene: TRBJ2-7; D gene: TRBD1; V gene: TRBV27; CDR3 DNA: TGTGCCAGCAGCCCAGGACAGGGGGGAGGAGAGCAGTACTTC; CDR3 protein: CASSPGQGGGEQYF
clone size: NA; J gene: TRBJ2-6; D gene: NA; V gene: TRBV21-1; CDR3 DNA: TGTGCCAGCAGCCCGCGGGCGGGACTTTCTGGGGCCAACGTCCTGACTTTC; CDR3 protein: CASSPRAGLSGANVLTF
clone size: NA; J gene: TRBJ1-4; D gene: NA; V gene: TRBV2; CDR3 DNA: TGTGCCAGCAGTGAATCAGGACAAAATGAAAAACTGTTTTTT; CDR3 protein: CASSESGQNEKLFF
clone size: NA; J gene: TRBJ1-2; D gene: TRBD1; V gene: TRBV2; CDR3 DNA: TGTGCCAGCAGTGAAGGGAAGGACAGGGTAAATGGCTACACCTTC; CDR3 protein: CASSEGKDRVNGYTF
clone size: NA; J gene: TRBJ2-3; D gene: NA; V gene: TRBV10-3; CDR3 DNA: TGTGCCATCAGCCCCACAGGGATCACAGATACGCAGTATTTT; CDR3 protein: CAISPTGITDTQYF
clone size: NA; J gene: TRBJ2-7; D gene: NA; V gene: TRBV7-8; CDR3 DNA: TGTGCCAGCAGCTTAGAAGGAGCCCAGAGCTCCTACGAGCAGTACTTC; CDR3 protein: CASSLEGAQSSYEQYF
clone size: NA; J gene: TRBJ1-2; D gene: TRBD1; V gene: TRBV28; CDR3 DNA: TGTGCCAGCAGATTAACAGGGGGGCACTATGGCTACACCTTC; CDR3 protein: CASRLTGGHYGYTF
clone size: NA; J gene: TRBJ2-3; D gene: NA; V gene: TRBV4-1; CDR3 DNA: TGCGCCAGCAGCCAAGAAGGGGGACGTAGCATCACAGATACGCAGTATTTT; CDR3 protein: CASSQEGGRSITDTQYF
clone size: NA; J gene: TRBJ2-1; D gene: NA; V gene: TRBV28; CDR3 DNA: TGTGCCAGCATGAAGCCCAAAGGAAACAATGAGCAGTTCTTC; CDR3 protein: CASMKPKGNNEQFF
clone size: NA; J gene: TRBJ2-7; D gene: NA; V gene: TRBV19; CDR3 DNA: TGTGCCAGTAGCCCCGGGGCAGGAGCCTCCTACGAGCAGTACTTC; CDR3 protein: CASSPGAGASYEQYF
clone size: NA; J gene: TRBJ2-1; D gene: NA; V gene: TRBV9; CDR3 DNA: TGTGCCAGCAGCCTTGGGCAGACCTACAATGAGCAGTTCTTC; CDR3 protein: CASSLGQTYNEQFF
clone size: NA; J gene: TRBJ2-3; D gene: NA; V gene: TRBV2; CDR3 DNA: TGTGCCAGCAGTGGGGACGGCTCCACAGATACGCAGTATTTT; CDR3 protein: CASSGDGSTDTQYF
clone size: NA; J gene: TRBJ2-7; D gene: NA; V gene: TRBV2; CDR3 DNA: TGTGCCAGCAGTGATGGGACACCCGAAGTCTACGAGCAGTACTTC; CDR3 protein: CASSDGTPEVYEQYF
clone size: NA; J gene: TRBJ1-2; D gene: NA; V gene: TRBV5-1; CDR3 DNA: TGCGCCAGCAGCTTGGGAACAGGCTTGGGCCGCTATGGCTACACCTTC; CDR3 protein: CASSLGTGLGRYGYTF
clone size: NA; J gene: TRBJ2-3; D gene: TRBD2; V gene: TRBV7-9; CDR3 DNA: TGTGCCAGCAGCTCGCGGACTAGCGCTAGCACAGATACGCAGTATTTT; CDR3 protein: CASSSRTSASTDTQYF
clone size: NA; J gene: TRBJ2-1; D gene: TRBD1; V gene: TRBV9; CDR3 DNA: TGTGCCAGCAGCGTTCAGACAGGGTGGAACAATGAGCAGTTCTTC; CDR3 protein: CASSVQTGWNNEQFF
clone size: NA; J gene: TRBJ2-1; D gene: NA; V gene: TRBV29-1; CDR3 DNA: TGCAGCGTTGAAGATGGGACTTTGGTTAACAATGAGCAGTTCTTC; CDR3 protein: CSVEDGTLVNNEQFF
clone size: NA; J gene: TRBJ2-3; D gene: TRBD2; V gene: TRBV5-1; CDR3 DNA: TGCGCCAGCAGCTCCACGACTAGCGGGAGTACCACAGATACGCAGTATTTT; CDR3 protein: CASSSTTSGSTTDTQYF
clone size: once; J gene: TRBJ1-1; D gene: TRBD1; V gene: TRBV28; CDR3 DNA: TGTGCCAGCAGTTTGTCGACAGGGGGCACTGAAGCTTTCTTT; CDR3 protein: CASSLSTGGTEAFF
clone size: once; J gene: TRBJ1-3; D gene: NA; V gene: TRBV29-1; CDR3 DNA: TGCAGCGTTGGGGACGGAAACACCATATATTTT; CDR3 protein: CSVGDGNTIYF
clone size: NA; J gene: TRBJ2-2; D gene: NA; V gene: TRBV7-8; CDR3 DNA: TGTGCCAGCAGCTTTCTCCCCGGCGGAGGGGGCGTCGGCACCGGGGAGCTGTTTTTT; CDR3 protein: CASSFLPGGGGVGTGELFF
clone size: NA; J gene: TRBJ2-2; D gene: NA; V gene: TRBV7-2; CDR3 DNA: TGTGCCAGCAGCTTAGAGGAGTCCGGGGAGCTGTTTTTT; CDR3 protein: CASSLEESGELFF
clone size: NA; J gene: TRBJ2-7; D gene: TRBD2; V gene: TRBV28; CDR3 DNA: TGTGCCAGCAGTCCAAGGGGAACGCGACTAGCGGCTTCCTACGAGCAGTACTTC; CDR3 protein: CASSPRGTRLAASYEQYF
clone size: few; J gene: TRBJ1-5; D gene: NA; V gene: TRBV6-5; CDR3 DNA: TGTGCCAGCAGTTACGCCCCAGGGAGTCAGCCCCAGCATTTT; CDR3 protein: CASSYAPGSQPQHF
clone size: NA; J gene: TRBJ1-2; D gene: TRBD1; V gene: TRBV9; CDR3 DNA: TGTGCCAGCAGCTTGGGACAGACTTTTTTATATGGCTACACCTTC; CDR3 protein: CASSLGQTFLYGYTF
clone size: NA; J gene: TRBJ2-1; D gene: NA; V gene: TRBV11-2; CDR3 DNA: TGTGCCAGCAGCTTAGGGTTCTCCGGACTAAGGGCCACTTACAATGAGCAGTTCTTC; CDR3 protein: CASSLGFSGLRATYNEQFF
clone size: NA; J gene: TRBJ1-1; D gene: NA; V gene: TRBV7-9; CDR3 DNA: TGTGCCAGCAGCCCCACTCATGACTCAAGAATGAACACTGAAGCTTTCTTT; CDR3 protein: CASSPTHDSRMNTEAFF
clone size: NA; J gene: TRBJ1-1; D gene: NA; V gene: TRBV5-5; CDR3 DNA: TGTGCCAGCAGCTGGACCACTCCGGGGAACACTGAAGCTTTCTTT; CDR3 protein: CASSWTTPGNTEAFF
clone size: NA; J gene: TRBJ2-1; D gene: NA; V gene: TRBV6-6; CDR3 DNA: TGTGCCAGCAGTTACTCCTTAGAGATGGGGTTCTTC; CDR3 protein: CASSYSLEMGFF
clone size: NA; J gene: TRBJ2-1; D gene: TRBD1; V gene: TRBV12-5; CDR3 DNA: TGTGCTAGTGGTCCCACAGCCGGGACAGGGCTCTACAATGAGCAGTTCTTC; CDR3 protein: CASGPTAGTGLYNEQFF
clone size: NA; J gene: TRBJ1-1; D gene: NA; V gene: TRBV25-1; CDR3 DNA: TGTGCCAGCAGTGAATCACCCACTGAAGCTTTCTTT; CDR3 protein: CASSESPTEAFF
clone size: once; J gene: TRBJ2-5; D gene: TRBD2; V gene: TRBV19; CDR3 DNA: TGTGCCAGTAGTGATCGACTAGCGGAAGAGACCCAGTACTTC; CDR3 protein: CASSDRLAEETQYF
clone size: NA; J gene: TRBJ2-1; D gene: TRBD2; V gene: TRBV27; CDR3 DNA: TGTGCCAGCAGTGGTACTAGCGGGAGAAATGAGCAGTTCTTC; CDR3 protein: CASSGTSGRNEQFF
clone size: NA; J gene: TRBJ1-2; D gene: NA; V gene: TRBV9; CDR3 DNA: TGTGCCAGCAGCGTAGGCCGGAGCTACACCTTC; CDR3 protein: CASSVGRSYTF
clone size: NA; J gene: TRBJ2-7; D gene: TRBD1; V gene: TRBV7-6; CDR3 DNA: TGTGCCAGCAGCCCCGGACAGGGGGCTGACGAGCAGTACTTC; CDR3 protein: CASSPGQGADEQYF